What follows are 23 T cell receptor beta chains derived from one specimen sequenced in a study of cytomegalovirus exposure and HLA in healthy donors. The PCR ran on 60 Vbeta and 13 Jbeta primers. Only in-frame clones appear in the TCRdb table, and some are missing; sequencing was by immunoSEQ multiplex PCR. The sample shows approximately 140,000 clones, roughly 80% of them seen only once. Sequences were obtained from PBMCs. These receptors all stem from a man between 40 and 49 years old in good health and CMV-seropositive.

The chain has TRBV13 and TRBJ2-7, with D possibly TRBD2 on 6 matching bases. This CDR3 spans 15 amino acids. Trimming cost V 0 bases and J 0 bases, with 9 bases left between them. Germline V lookup: CDR1 PRHDT, CDR2 FYEKMQ (reference sequence). Written as DNA, the CDR3 is TGTGCCAGCAGCTTAGGCCAGGGACTCTCCTACGAGCAGTACTTC. Amino acids: CASSLGQGLSYEQYF.

The chain employs TRBV5-4 and TRBJ2-1; a possible D gene is TRBD2 (5 bases). V was pared by 0 bases and J by 9 bases, with 7 bases between. CDR3 length: 12 residues. CDR1 is SGHNT, CDR2 YYREEE, per germline (reference sequence). CDR3 sequence reads: CASSLVAGEQFF. For the CDR3, the DNA is TGTGCCAGCAGCTTGGTTGCGGGTGAGCAGTTCTTC.

The rearrangement joins TRBV19 to TRBJ1-5; no firm D call. Trimming removed 7 bases at V and 10 bases at J, with 17 bases between. The CDR3 runs to 13 residues. Germline CDR1 reads LNHDA; CDR2 reads SQIVND (reference sequence). The CDR3 reads CASTLRVGSPQHF. CDR3 nucleotides: TGTGCCAGTACCCTACGAGTGGGCAGTCCCCAGCATTTT.

The chain combines TRBV29-1 with TRBJ2-2, with 8 bases that match TRBD2. The CDR3 consists of 15 residues. Trimming cost V 2 bases and J 4 bases; bases outside gene matches: 6. Germline V gene sequence: CDR1 SQVTM, CDR2 ANQGSEA. As DNA, the CDR3 is TGCAGCGTTGAAAGGCGGGCGGGGGGCACCGGGGAGCTGTTTTTT. It yields the protein CSVERRAGGTGELFF.

This clone was counted a single time. The chain carries TRBV5-3 and TRBJ2-3; 9 nucleotides match TRBD1. TRBV5-3 belongs to the ORF category, with a function that is uncertain. Trimming at V came to 4 bases and at J to 7 bases, leaving 13 bases not matched to a gene. This CDR3 has 16 amino acids. CDR3 region: CARSRLPGQGPHTQYF. The CDR3 DNA is TGTGCCAGAAGCCGCTTACCGGGACAGGGACCCCATACGCAGTATTTT.

As concerns this clone: The germline gene is not matched at one end of the junction; a read error may be the cause. The V gene is TRBV7-9, the J gene TRBJ1-1; perhaps TRBD1 as D (5 bases). The CDR3 is made up of 13 amino acids. The germline CDR1 and CDR2 sequences are SEHNR and FQNEAQ (reference sequence). CDR3 residues: CSSSLQVFTEAFF. The CDR3, as DNA: TGTTCCAGCAGCTTACAGGTGTTCACTGAAGCTTTCTTT.

The V gene is TRBV5-1, the J gene TRBJ1-1; no clear D gene. From germline, CDR1 is SGHRS and CDR2 YFSETQ. The V end lost 4 bases, the J end lost 4 bases, and 11 bases lay between the germline ends. The CDR3 consists of 13 residues. CDR3: CASSQTLSTEAFF. The CDR3 nucleotides are TGCGCCAGCAGCCAAACTCTTTCCACTGAAGCTTTCTTT.

The J gene is TRBJ2-7, the V gene TRBV28; 7 bases are shared with TRBD1. The V gene end was trimmed by 5 bases and the J gene end by 8 bases; junction bases not matched to a gene: 6. This CDR3 comprises 12 residues. Per the germline V gene, CDR1 is MDHEN and CDR2 is SYDVKM. The chain's CDR3 is CASSLGQEKQYF. CDR3 nucleotides: TGTGCCAGCAGTCTCGGACAGGAGAAGCAGTACTTC.

The CDR3 spells CASSLRQGAREETQYF. The CDR3 DNA follows: TGCGCCAGCAGCCTACGACAGGGGGCGCGTGAAGAGACCCAGTACTTC. This sequence joins TRBV5-1 and TRBJ2-5; TRBD1 matches 10 bases. The J segment lost 3 bases and the V segment lost 4 bases, leaving 9 bases of the junction unmatched. The CDR3 spans 16 residues. The germline V gene has CDR1 SGHRS and CDR2 YFSETQ.

This clone has a handful of counts. The rearrangement uses TRBV4-3 and TRBJ1-2; TRBD1 is a possible D gene (6 bases). The CDR3 extends over 15 amino acids. Germline V gene sequence: CDR1 LGHNA, CDR2 YSLEER. Trimming stripped 3 bases from V and 4 bases from J, with 15 bases between. For the CDR3, the DNA is TGCGCCAGCAGCCACATCAACAGGGAAGGCTATGGCTACACCTTC. This encodes CASSHINREGYGYTF.

The V and J genes are TRBV27 and TRBJ2-1, with 11 bases identical to TRBD2. Trimming at V came to 4 bases and at J to 4 bases, leaving 6 bases not matched to a gene. CDR1 MNHEY and CDR2 SMNVEV come from the germline V gene (reference sequence). CDR3 length equals 16 residues. The CDR3 sequence: CASSSGTSGVYNEQFF. In DNA form, the CDR3 reads TGTGCCAGCAGTTCCGGGACTAGCGGAGTATACAATGAGCAGTTCTTC.

The gene calls are TRBV4-1 and TRBJ2-1; 11 bases match TRBD2. The germline V gene has CDR1 MGHRA and CDR2 YSYEKL. V dropped 3 bases and J dropped 3; count of bases not matched to a gene: 4. This CDR3 contains 16 residues. This chain's CDR3 is CASSQAGTSGYNEQFF. The CDR3 DNA reads as TGCGCCAGCAGCCAGGCCGGGACTAGCGGCTACAATGAGCAGTTCTTC.

The genes are TRBV11-2 and TRBJ1-1; possibly TRBD1 for D (6 bases). The germline V gene has CDR1 SGHAT and CDR2 FQNNGV. The length of the CDR3 is 13 residues. V was trimmed by 0 bases and J by 8 bases, leaving 10 bases between them. The CDR3: CASSLDRGAEAFF. DNA of the CDR3: TGTGCCAGCAGCTTAGATCGGGGGGCGGAAGCTTTCTTT.

The rearrangement joins TRBV19 to TRBJ2-5, with 7 nucleotides matching TRBD2. CDR1 LNHDA and CDR2 SQIVND come from the germline V gene (reference sequence). The CDR3 length is 14 residues. V lost 5 bases to trimming and J lost 4 bases; unmatched junction nucleotides: 7. Written as DNA, the CDR3 is TGTGCCAGTAGTTCGACTTGGGGGGGAGAGACCCAGTACTTC. Translated: CASSSTWGGETQYF.

CDR3 sequence (DNA): TGTGCCAGCAGCTTCCCCCTTACTGAAGCTTTCTTT. Amino acids: CASSFPLTEAFF. This chain uses TRBV13 with TRBJ1-1; D remains unclear. The length of the CDR3 is 12 residues. The V end lost 3 bases, the J end lost 5 bases, and 7 bases lay between the germline ends. The germline gives CDR1 PRHDT, CDR2 FYEKMQ (reference sequence).

V is TRBV19 and J is TRBJ2-1; TRBD2 agrees at 13 bases. Germline CDR1 is LNHDA and CDR2 is SQIVND (reference sequence). The V and J ends lost 3 bases and 3 bases, in that order; junction bases with no gene match: 14. The CDR3 covers 20 residues. CDR3 loop: CASSIGTGTSGAPRYNEQFF. CDR3 in DNA: TGTGCCAGTAGTATCGGAACCGGGACTAGCGGGGCCCCACGCTACAATGAGCAGTTCTTC.

The chain combines TRBV5-4 with TRBJ2-7; 8 bases map to TRBD2. V dropped 0 bases and J dropped 3; count of bases not matched to a gene: 2. CDR1 and CDR2 from the germline V gene are SGHNT and YYREEE (reference sequence). CDR3 length equals 14 residues. The CDR3 nucleotides read TGTGCCAGCAGCTTGGAGCGGGGGCTCTACGAGCAGTACTTC. This translates into CASSLERGLYEQYF.

The sample holds a few counts of this clone. The J gene is TRBJ1-5, the V gene TRBV6-5; a weak D match, TRBD1 (5 bases). The CDR3 has 14 residues. Germline-derived CDR1 and CDR2 are MNHEY and SVGAGI. Trimming pared 8 bases from V and 7 bases from J, leaving 18 bases between. The CDR3 coding sequence is TGTGCCAGCTCCCCCCAGGGAATCCGCCAGCCCCAGCATTTT. Residues: CASSPQGIRQPQHF.

This clone was counted only a few times. The chain joins TRBV4-1 to TRBJ1-3; D unclear. The germline V gene encodes CDR1 MGHRA and CDR2 YSYEKL. The CDR3 sequence is 16 residues long. The V and J ends lost 0 bases and 2 bases respectively, with 11 bases between them. The CDR3 DNA sequence: TGCGCCAGCAGCCAAGACCGGAGTGCGGCTGGAAACACCATATATTTT. Translating gives CASSQDRSAAGNTIYF.

The V and J genes are TRBV5-5 and TRBJ1-2, with D perhaps TRBD1 (5 bases). CDR1 is SGHKS, CDR2 YYEKEE, per germline (reference sequence). CDR3 size: 15 residues. Trimming cost V 1 base and J 2 bases, with 12 bases left between them. Here the CDR3 reads CASSLRRGSNYGYTF. CDR3 nucleotides: TGTGCCAGCAGCTTGAGGAGGGGATCAAACTATGGCTACACCTTC.

This clone occurred a few times. The J gene is TRBJ2-5, the V gene TRBV6-1; TRBD2 is a possible D gene (5 bases). Germline CDR1 is MNHNS and CDR2 is SASEGT. This CDR3 spans 15 amino acids. V was trimmed by 5 bases and J by 5 bases, leaving 18 bases between them. CDR3 sequence (DNA): TGTGCCAGCAGTCTCAGGAACGACAAGCGGGAGACCCAGTACTTC. Protein: CASSLRNDKRETQYF.

There are a few counts of this clone. The rearrangement uses TRBV20-1 and TRBJ2-2; D ambiguous. The V gene lost 6 bases and the J gene lost 0 bases, with 2 bases spanning the gap. The V gene's germline CDR1 is DFQATT and CDR2 SNEGSKA (reference sequence). The CDR3 contains 11 residues. The CDR3 sequence: CSAANTGELFF. The CDR3 DNA reads TGCAGTGCCGCGAACACCGGGGAGCTGTTTTTT.

The rearrangement links TRBV6-1 to TRBJ1-1; the D gene is possibly TRBD1 (5 bases). The CDR3 runs to 14 residues. CDR1 is MNHNS and CDR2 is SASEGT in the germline V gene. V was pared by 6 bases and J by 7 bases, with 18 bases between. CDR3 protein: CASSDRDSGNEAFF. CDR3 bases: TGTGCCAGCAGCGACCGGGACTCTGGAAATGAAGCTTTCTTT.